The rows below give T cell receptor beta chains drawn from one sample of a study of cytomegalovirus exposure and HLA in healthy donors. TCRdb's table, derived via immunoSEQ multiplex PCR, lists solely in-frame clones and lacks some. The sample records around 150,000 clones, around 82% being singletons. The sequenced sample consisted of PBMCs. These receptors were obtained from a man aged 35-49 years in good health and CMV-seropositive. Each CDR3 is given with its conserved first and last residue. Fields, in order: clone size, D gene, J gene, V gene, CDR3 DNA, CDR3 protein. D genes are given only for firm matches. The listing skips clone size in some rows; elsewhere it reads once, few, many or a size class.

.	TRBD1	TRBJ1-2	TRBV4-2	TGTGCCAGCAGCTACACAGGGGGTATAGACTATGGCTACACCTTC	CASSYTGGIDYGYTF
.	.	TRBJ1-1	TRBV10-3	TGTGCCATCAGTGAGTCGCGGGTAGGCTCCACTGAAGCTTTCTTT	CAISESRVGSTEAFF
.	.	TRBJ1-4	TRBV5-4	TGTGCCAGCAGCCCCGACCCACTCGGACGGACTTCAAATGAAAAACTGTTTTTT	CASSPDPLGRTSNEKLFF
.	TRBD2	TRBJ2-7	TRBV27	TGTGCCAGCCGAGCGGGACGGAGTTACGAGCAGTACTTC	CASRAGRSYEQYF
.	.	TRBJ1-6	TRBV6-6	TGTGCCAGCGGCCTGGCGGACAACGAGAATTCACCCCTCCACTTT	CASGLADNENSPLHF
few	.	TRBJ2-7	TRBV4-1	TGCGCCAGCAGCCAAGTGGCAGGGGCTTCCTACGAGCAGTACTTC	CASSQVAGASYEQYF
.	.	TRBJ2-3	TRBV6-1	TGTGCCAGCAGTGAAAGACGAGACAGCCCCGGAAGCTTCCCAGATACGCAGTATTTT	CASSERRDSPGSFPDTQYF
.	TRBD2	TRBJ2-1	TRBV11-2	TGTGCCAGCAGCTCGTTCGCGGGAGGGCCTAAGGATGAGCAGTTCTTC	CASSSFAGGPKDEQFF
.	TRBD1	TRBJ1-2	TRBV5-6	TGTGCCAGCAGCTCTGGGACAGGGGGGTACCGGGGCTACACCTTC	CASSSGTGGYRGYTF
few	.	TRBJ2-1	TRBV27	TGTGCCAGCAGTACCACAGGGTCCTACAATGAGCAGTTCTTC	CASSTTGSYNEQFF
.	.	TRBJ2-3	TRBV9	TGTGCCAGCATGGGGGGTGGACACCCCACAGATACGCAGTATTTT	CASMGGGHPTDTQYF